This paragraph covers one T cell receptor beta chain sequence. This clone occurred a few times. This clone's antigen is unknown. No per-base quality is available; no much larger clone lies one base away. The data belong to a study of beta chain features in type 1 diabetes (dated by TCRdb to between 2017 and 2018). Describing the broader study: Patients and healthy donors did not differ in mean age, gender distribution, total cell number or subset yield. Across all samples, fewer than 110,000,000 sorted cells were examined, and cell number per subset correlated strongly with RNA yield. In the study, recently diagnosed type 1 diabetes patients and matched healthy donors were compared on the TCRB repertoires of their sorted circulating CD4+ T cell subsets. Regulatory and stem cell-like memory subsets were isolated from only 8 patients and roughly 8 healthy donors, whereas naive and central memory subsets came from all 30 or so donors. The investigation overall reported the following: Sequencing cDNA rather than genomic DNA could over-represent highly expressing activated cells, although activation and CD3 levels did not differ between groups. At VDJ recombination sites, type 1 diabetes patients had fewer insertions and more deleted nucleotides, which implies abnormalities in thymic rearrangement. Naive, central memory and regulatory TCRB repertoires appeared to be more similar among patients than among healthy donors. Because the HLA sub-analyses included only small numbers of individuals, any influence of HLA type on TCRB rearrangement was left unresolved. Type 1 diabetes patients showed a moderate but significant shortening of TCRB CDR3 length in all four CD4+ subsets. Shorter templates might have been favored by PCR, but patient and control samples were amplified and corrected together, so both groups would have been affected equally by any skew.

At the junction V is shortened by 0 bases and J by 3 bases, with 11 bases in between. CDR1 MNHNS and CDR2 SASEGT were looked up in the germline V gene. From its cysteine to its phenylalanine, the CDR3 spans 15 amino acids. Here the CDR3 DNA is all that survives: 45 bases in frame from base 1. The entire isolated RNA was reverse transcribed using the High Capacity cDNA Reverse Transcription Kit, and thus expressed TCRB transcripts were sequenced. Deep immunoSEQ sequencing was applied to naive, central memory and regulatory T cell samples, giving an average of roughly 3.5 million total reads per sample. Sorted cells were lysed in RLT buffer and RNA was extracted with DNase-treated RNeasy Micro or Mini kits, depending on cell number. Each cell subset was processed on its own to prevent cross-contamination, while patient and healthy donor samples were processed together. The immunoSEQ multiplex PCR was used to amplify TCRB sequences from cDNA, yielding 87-bp fragments that span the CDR3 region. The amplicons were sequenced using the Illumina HiSeq platform. Under the source paper's analysis protocol: Synthetic template baselines were used to correct PCR bias computationally, reads within Hamming distance 2 were collapsed together, and singletons that could not be merged were discarded. Reads were aligned against IMGT so that V, D and J genes, CDR3 length and insertions or deletions at six rearrangement sites could be assigned. Within each subset, clonotype counts were normalized to the number of sorted cells before true diversity and Gini coefficients were calculated with the tcR R package. The overlap coefficient, calculated on TCRB nucleotide sequences, was used to quantify repertoire sharing. TCRdb limited this immuneACCESS table to in-frame rearrangements with V and J called. A share of clones is missing; checked studies link under half to unresolved V genes, and the rest is unexplained. Clone size and the V and J calls come from that table; the DNA yielded D and trimming. This sample gives around 300,000 clones in total; 7% to 9% of them show up just once. 1% of the sample goes to the ten largest clones.

Each donor gave one peripheral blood draw, averaging approximately 110 mL, which was collected into heparinised tubes. A BD FACSAria II and a panel including CD45RO, CCR7, CD25, CD127, CD95 and CD27 were used to sort naive, central memory, regulatory and stem cell-like memory CD4+ T cells. All sorted populations exceeded 98% purity. PBMCs were isolated immediately by Lymphoprep density gradient centrifugation and stained directly without culture. Samples were stained and sorted in pairs, with one healthy donor and one patient per experiment, so that batch effects were minimized. The receptor was derived from a woman aged 18-29 years in good health. The sequencing sample was made of central memory CD4+ T cells from blood. The sequence joins TRBV6-1 to TRBJ1-2; the D gene is possibly TRBD1, with 5 bases matching. The CDR3 reads CASSEAGQFHYGYTF. The nucleotide sequence is given as TGTGCCAGCAGTGAAGCGGGGCAGTTCCACTATGGCTACACCTTC.